Listed below are T cell receptor beta chains from one sample, sequenced in a study of OX40 agonist ivuxolimab in advanced cancers. The assay was immunoSEQ multiplex PCR, and TCRdb's table has in-frame clones only and misses some. The sample lists under 100,000 clones, 85% to 90% occurring once. The sample here was CD4+ or CD8+ T cells sorted from blood, taken in a trial of the OX40 agonist ivuxolimab. All receptors come from an adult with an advanced solid tumor such as melanoma, head and neck, liver or kidney cancer. Both conserved end residues are part of each CDR3. Each record gives: V gene, clone size, D gene, J gene, CDR3 protein, CDR3 DNA. D genes are given only for firm matches. A row's size may be missing; if present it is once, few, many or a size class.

V: TRBV5-1
size: .
D: .
J: TRBJ1-1
CDR3: CASSLGRNTEAFF
DNA: TGCGCCAGCAGCCTGGGCCGGAACACTGAAGCTTTCTTT

V: TRBV9
size: .
D: .
J: TRBJ2-2
CDR3: CASSVDGTNTGELFF
DNA: TGTGCCAGCAGCGTAGACGGGACGAACACCGGGGAGCTGTTTTTT

V: TRBV9
size: few
D: .
J: TRBJ1-1
CDR3: CASSVEGQNTEAFF
DNA: TGTGCCAGCAGCGTAGAGGGACAGAACACTGAAGCTTTCTTT

V: TRBV5-1
size: .
D: .
J: TRBJ1-5
CDR3: CASSAGGKGQPQHF
DNA: TGCGCCAGCAGTGCCGGGGGAAAGGGGCAGCCCCAGCATTTT

V: TRBV6-1
size: .
D: .
J: TRBJ2-1
CDR3: CASSRDSNYNEQFF
DNA: TGTGCCAGCAGCCGGGACTCTAACTACAATGAGCAGTTCTTC

V: TRBV19
size: .
D: .
J: TRBJ1-6
CDR3: CASSIAPRDSPLHF
DNA: TGTGCCAGTAGTATAGCGCCTAGGGATTCACCCCTCCACTTT

V: TRBV11-2
size: .
D: .
J: TRBJ1-1
CDR3: CASSSDSPVNTEAFF
DNA: TGTGCCAGCAGCTCCGACTCTCCAGTGAACACTGAAGCTTTCTTT

V: TRBV11-1
size: .
D: .
J: TRBJ2-1
CDR3: CASSPDRRSYNEQFF
DNA: TGTGCCAGCAGCCCGGACCGTCGCTCCTACAATGAGCAGTTCTTC

V: TRBV7-9
size: .
D: .
J: TRBJ1-6
CDR3: CATGPGAWNSPLHF
DNA: TGTGCCACAGGCCCAGGGGCTTGGAATTCACCCCTCCACTTT

V: TRBV28
size: few
D: .
J: TRBJ1-1
CDR3: CASSFTWGLGAFF
DNA: TGTGCCAGCAGCTTTACGTGGGGTTTGGGAGCTTTCTTT

V: TRBV5-8
size: .
D: TRBD2
J: TRBJ2-1
CDR3: CASSYRTSGSSYNEQFF
DNA: TGTGCCAGCAGCTATCGGACTAGCGGGAGCTCCTACAATGAGCAGTTCTTC